The next 23 T cell receptor beta chains were all read from a single sample in a study of T cells in localized non-small cell lung cancer. Sequencing used immunoSEQ multiplex PCR; TCRdb keeps in-frame clones, though not all of them. The sample consists of about 1,400 clones, 25% to 30% of them appearing once. Sequences were derived from lung tumor tissue, sampled before any cancer treatment. These receptors all stem from a male donor older than 55 with stage II lung adenocarcinoma.

This clone showed up just a few times. V is TRBV6-8 and J is TRBJ2-6; D is ambiguous. V was trimmed by 5 bases and J by 0 bases, leaving 8 bases between them. Germline assignment: CDR1 MNHGY and CDR2 SAAAGT. The length of the CDR3 is 15 residues. DNA for the CDR3: TGTGCCAGCAGTGACCCCGGCTCTGGGGCCAACGTCCTGACTTTC. Translated: CASSDPGSGANVLTF.

This chain uses TRBV28 with TRBJ1-5; no reliable D call. Germline values: CDR1 MDHEN, CDR2 SYDVKM. The V and J ends lost 6 bases and 0 bases respectively, with 15 bases between them. This CDR3 has 16 amino acids. Here the CDR3 reads CASSKTEFYSNQPQHF. CDR3 sequence (DNA): TGTGCCAGCAGCAAGACCGAGTTTTATAGCAATCAGCCCCAGCATTTT.

This rearrangement joins TRBV11-3 to TRBJ2-2; a weak D match, TRBD2 (6 bases). From germline, CDR1 is SGHNT and CDR2 YENEEA. The V gene lost 4 bases and the J gene lost 0 bases, with 9 bases spanning the gap. The CDR3 is 15 amino acids. The CDR3 nucleotides read TGTGCCAGCAGCTCGGGACTCGCGAACACCGGGGAGCTGTTTTTT. Translating it yields CASSSGLANTGELFF.

J is TRBJ2-4 and V is TRBV6-8; D call uncertain. CDR1 is MNHGY, CDR2 SAAAGT, per germline. The length of the CDR3 is 15 residues. Trimming cost V 5 bases and J 0 bases, with 11 bases left between them. DNA of the CDR3: TGTGCCAGCAGTGATCCGTCGGGAGCCAAAAACATTCAGTACTTC. Amino acid sequence: CASSDPSGAKNIQYF.

The CDR3 DNA follows: TGCAGCGTGGAGATGGGGACCCAAGAGACCCAGTACTTC. This codes for CSVEMGTQETQYF. The chain has TRBV29-1 and TRBJ2-5, with D perhaps given as TRBD1 or TRBD2 (5 bases each). V lost 6 bases and J lost 1, with 12 bases in between. Germline CDR1 and CDR2: SQVTM and ANQGSEA. The CDR3 extends over 13 amino acids. The whole variable domain, filled in from reference TRBV29-1 and TRBJ2-5, reads SAVISQKPSRDICQRGTSLTIQCQVDSQVTMMFWYRQQPGQSLTLIATANQGSEATYESGFVIDKFPISRPNLTFSTLTVSNMSPEDSSIYLCSVEMGTQETQYFGPGTRLLVL.

The sample holds a few counts of this clone. J is TRBJ2-5 and V is TRBV11-3, with D maybe TRBD2 (5 bases). Germline CDR1 is SGHNT and CDR2 is YENEEA. This CDR3 contains 14 residues. V lost 5 bases and J lost 5, with 15 bases in between. DNA for the CDR3: TGTGCCAGCAGCGTAGGACTCCTGGGGGAGACCCAGTACTTC. This translates into CASSVGLLGETQYF.

V gene TRBV11-3 combines with J gene TRBJ2-2; TRBD2 matches 7 bases. CDR1 is SGHNT and CDR2 is YENEEA in the germline V gene. The CDR3 is 16 amino acids. Trimming at V came to 6 bases and at J to 8 bases, leaving 15 bases not matched to a gene. The CDR3 DNA reads as TGTGCCAGCAGGAGAGACCCGGGAGGTTTGGGAGGGGAGCTGTTTTTT. Residues: CASRRDPGGLGGELFF.

The chain employs TRBV28 and TRBJ1-4; D call uncertain. Germline-derived CDR1 and CDR2 are MDHEN and SYDVKM. V lost 1 base and J 2 bases, leaving 11 bases between the germline ends. CDR3 length: 16 residues. CDR3 sequence: CASSLSSPGTNEKLFF. The CDR3 DNA is TGTGCCAGCAGTTTATCAAGCCCCGGGACTAATGAAAAACTGTTTTTT.

This clone was seen more than once but under ten times. The chain has TRBV6-8 and TRBJ1-2, with D possibly matching TRBD1 (6 bases). CDR3 size: 15 residues. Per germline, CDR1 MNHGY and CDR2 SAAAGT. With 5 bases removed from V and 6 bases from J, the gap between germline ends came to 19 bases. CDR3 bases: TGTGCCAGCAGTAGAGGGCTGGGGGCGTCCAATGGCTACACCTTC. Protein product: CASSRGLGASNGYTF.

The chain is built from TRBV11-3 and TRBJ2-7; D is ambiguous. The CDR3 sequence is 15 residues long. V lost 5 bases and J 3 bases, leaving 17 bases between the germline ends. Germline CDR1 is SGHNT and CDR2 is YENEEA. This chain's CDR3 is CASSPSVGQFYEQYF. As DNA, the CDR3 is TGTGCCAGCAGCCCCTCGGTAGGTCAGTTCTACGAGCAGTACTTC. The variable domain in full, with the rest retrieved from reference TRBV11-3 and TRBJ2-7, is EAGVVQSPRYKIIEKKQPVAFWCNPISGHNTLYWYLQNLGQGPELLIRYENEEAVDDSQLPKDRFSAERLKGVDSTLKIQPAELGDSAVYLCASSPSVGQFYEQYFGPGTRLTVT.

This clone turned up a few times. The CDR3 nucleotides are TGTGCCAGCAGCTTAGTCGGTAGCGGGAGAACCAAAAACATTCAGTACTTC. Translating it yields CASSLVGSGRTKNIQYF. The J gene is TRBJ2-4, the V gene TRBV11-3, with TRBD2 matching 9 bases. In germline, CDR1 is SGHNT, CDR2 YENEEA. The V gene end was trimmed by 1 base and the J gene end by 2 bases; junction bases not matched to a gene: 6. This CDR3 has 17 amino acids.

The V call is TRBV6-8, the J call TRBJ1-1; the D gene is possibly TRBD1 (5 bases). The CDR3 runs to 13 residues. Germline lookup yields CDR1 MNHGY and CDR2 SAAAGT. V dropped 8 bases and J dropped 1 base, with 11 bases sitting between them. In DNA, the CDR3 is TGTGCCAGCGGCCCACAGGAGAACACTGAAGCTTTCTTT. Its protein is CASGPQENTEAFF.

This chain links TRBV5-1 with TRBJ1-1; D is possibly TRBD1 (6 bases). This CDR3 has 15 amino acids. V was clipped by 4 bases and J by 0 bases, with 13 bases between them. CDR1 and CDR2 from the germline V gene are SGHRS and YFSETQ. The CDR3 DNA is TGCGCCAGCAGCAGTACAGGGAGCTTGAACACTGAAGCTTTCTTT. It encodes CASSSTGSLNTEAFF.

The V call is TRBV28, the J call TRBJ1-2; no definite D call. The ends were cut back, 7 bases at V and 6 bases at J, with 12 bases in the middle. This CDR3 has 12 residues. The germline CDR1 and CDR2 sequences are MDHEN and SYDVKM. The CDR3 DNA sequence: TGTGCCAGCACCCCTGCGGGGAATGGCTACACCTTC. It encodes CASTPAGNGYTF.

This clone is categorized as medium-sized. The chain is built from TRBV11-3 and TRBJ2-1, with TRBD1 as a possible D gene (6 bases). Germline lookup yields CDR1 SGHNT and CDR2 YENEEA. The CDR3 totals 14 residues. Trimming cost V 4 bases and J 5 bases, with 12 bases left between them. The chain's CDR3 is CASSWTDSDNEQFF. The CDR3 DNA follows: TGTGCCAGCAGCTGGACGGACAGCGACAATGAGCAGTTCTTC.

In DNA form, the CDR3 reads TGTGCCAGTAGTATTCTCCCAGCGTCAACCTACGAGCAGTACTTC. This codes for CASSILPASTYEQYF. This chain joins TRBV19 and TRBJ2-7; D ambiguous. The germline V and J ends were trimmed by 3 bases and 2 bases, with 14 bases remaining between them. Germline V gene lookup returns CDR1 LNHDA and CDR2 SQIVND (reference sequence). CDR3 length equals 15 residues.

V is TRBV5-1 and J is TRBJ1-1; a weak D match, TRBD1 (5 bases). V lost 4 bases to trimming and J lost 6 bases, with 16 bases between them. The CDR3 has 14 residues. CDR1 is SGHRS, CDR2 YFSETQ, per germline. CDR3 in DNA: TGCGCCAGCAGCCCCGGGACGAGGAGGGCTGAAGCTTTCTTT. Amino acids: CASSPGTRRAEAFF.

The chain uses TRBV6-1 and TRBJ2-7; D not certain. The CDR3 totals 15 residues. V was shortened by 1 base and J by 0 bases, with 10 bases between the two germline ends. Germline V gene data show CDR1 as MNHNS and CDR2 as SASEGT. CDR3 coding DNA: TGTGCCAGCAGTGAAGAGGGCGGAAGCTCCTACGAGCAGTACTTC. It is translated as CASSEEGGSSYEQYF.

This clone has just a few counts. The chain's CDR3 is CASSLLAGALGEQYF. CDR3 in DNA: TGTGCCAGCAGCTTACTAGCGGGGGCTCTCGGCGAGCAGTACTTC. The chain combines TRBV11-3 with TRBJ2-7, with 10 bases that match TRBD2. This CDR3 comprises 15 residues. V was clipped by 2 bases and J by 6 bases; unmatched bases: 7. Germline-derived CDR1 and CDR2 are SGHNT and YENEEA.

The chain couples TRBV9 to TRBJ2-5; D may match TRBD1 or TRBD2 (5 bases each). CDR3 size: 13 residues. The V gene's germline CDR1 is SGDLS and CDR2 YYNGEE. Trimming shortened V by 4 bases and J by 5 bases, and 12 bases separated the two germline ends. As DNA, the CDR3 is TGTGCCAGCAGCCGGGGACGGTTGGAGACCCAGTACTTC. This encodes CASSRGRLETQYF.

V is TRBV4-1 and J is TRBJ1-1; 7 bases agree with TRBD1. Germline trimming cut 3 bases from V and 1 base from J; bases unmatched to any gene: 11. CDR1 MGHRA and CDR2 YSYEKL come from the germline V gene. The CDR3 loop spans 17 amino acids. CDR3 amino acids: CASSQSPGGAWNTEAFF. The DNA for the CDR3 is TGCGCCAGCAGCCAGTCCCCAGGGGGGGCTTGGAACACTGAAGCTTTCTTT.

This clone appeared a few times. The chain carries TRBV1 and TRBJ1-3; TRBD1 is the table's D call, not checked against the DNA. TRBV1 is recorded as a pseudogene. The CDR3 consists of 16 residues. In DNA form, the CDR3 reads TGCGCCAGCAGCCAGAACAGGGGATCCCACGGAAACACCATATATTTT. It is translated as CASSQNRGSHGNTIYF.

The chain is built from TRBV6-7 and TRBJ1-1; no firm D call. TRBV6-7 is treated as an ORF (open reading frame) with a function not yet certain. The CDR3 sequence is 11 residues long. V lost 5 bases, J lost 4 bases, and 5 bases lay in between. This chain's CDR3 is CASSMGTEAFF. Here the CDR3 DNA reads TGTGCCAGCAGTATGGGCACTGAAGCTTTCTTT.